These T cell receptor beta chains were read from a single sample in a study. MiXCR was run by TCRdb on the 5' RACE reads, yielding one entry per CDR3 protein. The profile shows 8,600 or so distinct CDR3 sequences, less than 55% of them singletons. The sequenced sample was Tregs sorted from a lymph node. These TCRs come from a female donor with breast cancer. Each CDR3 is given with its conserved first and last residue. A D gene is named only where the DNA matches it firmly. A row's size may be missing; if present it is once, few, many or a size class.

j_gene | abundance | d_gene | v_gene | CDR3aa | CDR3nt
TRBJ2-3 | . | . | TRBV7-3 | CASGPGGTDTQYF | TGTGCCAGCGGCCCCGGGGGCACAGATACGCAGTATTTT
TRBJ1-1 | . | . | TRBV20-1 | CSAPRQDSMNTEAFF | TGCAGTGCCCCTAGACAGGATTCCATGAACACTGAAGCTTTCTTT
TRBJ1-2 | . | . | TRBV6-2/TRBV6-3 | CASSHGTPPGYTF | TGTGCCAGCAGCCACGGGACCCCGCCTGGCTACACCTTC
TRBJ1-2 | . | . | TRBV30 | CAWTGPNYGYTF | TGTGCCTGGACGGGCCCGAACTATGGCTACACCTTC
TRBJ2-1 | . | . | TRBV4-1 | CASSQDRSYNEQFF | TGCGCCAGCAGCCAAGATAGATCCTACAATGAGCAGTTCTTC
TRBJ1-2 | . | . | TRBV7-6 | CASSLGQRHGYTF | TGTGCCAGCAGCTTAGGACAGCGGCATGGCTACACCTTC
TRBJ2-3 | . | . | TRBV5-4 | CASSFVAETDTQYF | TGTGCCAGCAGCTTTGTTGCGGAAACAGATACGCAGTATTTT
TRBJ2-3 | few | . | TRBV10-3 | CAISGGDPRGDTQYF | TGTGCCATCAGTGGGGGAGACCCTCGTGGAGATACGCAGTATTTT
TRBJ1-1 | . | . | TRBV2 | CASSEDGIEAFF | TGTGCCAGCAGTGAAGACGGTATTGAAGCTTTCTTT
TRBJ2-3 | . | . | TRBV5-1 | CASSLRAHTDTQYF | TGCGCCAGCAGCTTGAGGGCCCACACAGATACGCAGTATTTT
TRBJ1-5 | . | . | TRBV6-5 | CASRPPGHQDQPQHF | TGTGCCAGCAGGCCCCCGGGACACCAAGACCAGCCCCAGCATTTT
TRBJ2-3 | . | . | TRBV20-1 | CSARALLASRDTQYF | TGCAGTGCTAGAGCCCTCCTAGCGTCTCGGGATACGCAGTATTTT
TRBJ2-6 | . | . | TRBV7-2 | CASSFNSGANVLTF | TGTGCCAGCAGCTTTAACTCTGGGGCCAACGTCCTGACTTTC
TRBJ2-2 | . | TRBD2 | TRBV4-2 | CASSLSGRTSGGSVPGELFF | TGTGCCAGCAGCCTCTCGGGGCGGACTAGCGGCGGTTCCGTCCCCGGGGAGCTGTTTTTT
TRBJ2-1 | . | TRBD1 | TRBV20-1 | CSARDVGTVGYNEQFF | TGCAGTGCTAGAGATGTGGGGACAGTTGGGTACAATGAGCAGTTCTTC
TRBJ2-1 | few | . | TRBV6-5 | CASSQTKYNEQFF | TGTGCCAGCAGCCAGACCAAATACAATGAGCAGTTCTTC
TRBJ1-5 | . | . | TRBV25-1 | CASSEMGNQPQHF | TGTGCCAGCAGTGAAATGGGAAATCAGCCCCAGCATTTT
TRBJ2-7 | . | . | TRBV6-2/TRBV6-3 | CASGLAYEQYF | TGTGCCAGCGGACTGGCCTACGAGCAGTACTTC
TRBJ2-5 | few | . | TRBV4-3 | CASSQDMGAGFETQYF | TGCGCCAGCAGCCAAGATATGGGGGCCGGGTTCGAGACCCAGTACTTC
TRBJ2-7 | . | . | TRBV7-2 | CASSLAGTYEQYF | TGTGCCAGCAGCTTAGCCGGGACCTACGAGCAGTACTTC
TRBJ1-1 | . | . | TRBV20-1 | CSARDGLSEAFF | TGCAGTGCTAGAGACGGTTTATCTGAAGCTTTCTTT
TRBJ2-5 | . | . | TRBV7-2 | CASSLNAGRETQYF | TGTGCCAGCAGCTTAAATGCGGGAAGGGAGACCCAGTACTTC
TRBJ1-6 | few | TRBD1 | TRBV6-5 | CASSYSTGGNNSPLHF | TGTGCCAGCAGTTACTCGACAGGGGGCAATAATTCACCCCTCCACTTT
TRBJ2-1 | . | . | TRBV10-3 | CAISDRGGGEQFF | TGTGCCATCAGTGACAGGGGAGGTGGTGAGCAGTTCTTC
TRBJ2-3 | . | . | TRBV20-1 | CSASLFTDTQYF | TGCAGTGCTAGTTTGTTCACAGATACGCAGTATTTT
TRBJ2-5 | few | . | TRBV20-1 | CSAFRTDQETQYF | TGCAGTGCTTTCAGGACAGACCAAGAGACCCAGTACTTC
TRBJ1-4 | . | . | TRBV5-6 | CASSFLLGDLEKLFF | TGTGCCAGCAGCTTTCTTCTGGGGGACCTTGAAAAACTGTTTTTT
TRBJ2-3 | few | TRBD1 | TRBV30 | CAWSGDSSGTDTQYF | TGTGCCTGGAGTGGGGACAGTAGTGGTACAGATACGCAGTATTTT
TRBJ1-1 | once | . | TRBV5-6 | CASSLAYGGLEAFF | TGTGCCAGCAGCTTAGCTTACGGGGGGTTAGAAGCTTTCTTT
TRBJ2-2 | . | TRBD1 | TRBV5-1 | CASSFIKTRGPDTGELFF | TGCGCCAGCAGCTTCATCAAAACCAGGGGGCCGGACACCGGGGAGCTGTTTTTT
TRBJ1-1 | few | . | TRBV18 | CASSRDRGTEAFF | TGTGCCAGCTCCCGAGACAGAGGCACTGAAGCTTTCTTT
TRBJ1-2 | . | . | TRBV11-2 | CASSLVTGLDGYTF | TGTGCCAGCAGCTTAGTAACAGGGCTGGATGGCTACACCTTC
TRBJ2-1 | few | . | TRBV7-2 | CASSLRYNEQFF | TGTGCCAGCAGCTTACGTTACAATGAGCAGTTCTTC
TRBJ2-7 | few | TRBD1 | TRBV7-9 | CASSSDRGLLFSYEQYF | TGTGCCAGCAGCTCGGACAGGGGGCTTCTTTTTTCCTACGAGCAGTACTTC
TRBJ1-6 | few | . | TRBV20-1 | CSARGTSSYSPLHF | TGCAGTGCTAGGGGGACGAGCAGTTATTCACCCCTCCACTTT
TRBJ1-1 | . | . | TRBV7-3 | CASSLGVNTVAFF | TGTGCCAGCAGCTTAGGAGTGAACACTGTAGCTTTCTTT
TRBJ2-1 | few | . | TRBV4-1 | CASSGGAGDEQFF | TGCGCCAGCAGCGGCGGAGCTGGGGATGAGCAGTTCTTC
TRBJ1-5 | . | . | TRBV5-5 | CASSLEGPDQPQHF | TGTGCCAGCAGCTTGGAGGGCCCGGATCAGCCCCAGCATTTT
TRBJ2-3 | . | TRBD2 | TRBV5-1 | CASSLTTSASTDTQYF | TGCGCCAGCAGCCTTACCACTAGCGCCTCCACAGATACGCAGTATTTT
TRBJ1-6 | . | . | TRBV20-1 | CSAGNNNSPLHF | TGCAGTGCTGGAAATAATAATTCACCCCTCCACTTT
TRBJ1-2 | few | TRBD1 | TRBV12-3/TRBV12-4 | CASSYRGGYTF | TGTGCCAGCAGTTACAGGGGTGGCTACACCTTC
TRBJ2-1 | . | TRBD1 | TRBV25-1 | CATLPGQGTPYNEQFF | TGTGCCACCCTTCCGGGACAGGGGACTCCCTACAATGAGCAGTTCTTC
TRBJ1-6 | . | . | TRBV7-9 | CASSLAQGRSPLHF | TGTGCCAGCAGCTTAGCGCAGGGTCGATCACCCCTCCACTTT
TRBJ2-7 | . | TRBD2 | TRBV20-1 | CSASAPGLAGVSFHEQYF | TGCAGTGCTAGTGCACCGGGACTAGCGGGAGTTTCCTTCCACGAGCAGTACTTC
TRBJ1-6 | . | . | TRBV7-2 | CASSLGVRSPLHF | TGTGCCAGCAGCTTAGGGGTGCGTTCACCCCTCCACTTT
TRBJ2-1 | . | TRBD2 | TRBV20-1 | CSARDLAGGYNEQFF | TGCAGTGCTAGAGATCTGGCGGGAGGGTACAATGAGCAGTTCTTC
TRBJ2-2 | . | . | TRBV20-1 | CSAFPPGRSNTGELFF | TGCAGTGCTTTCCCTCCGGGACGATCGAACACCGGGGAGCTGTTTTTT
TRBJ2-3 | . | . | TRBV7-2 | CASSLLVAGRSTDTQYF | TGTGCCAGCAGCTTATTAGTCGCGGGACGAAGCACAGATACGCAGTATTTT
TRBJ2-7 | . | . | TRBV20-1 | CSARAGRSYEQYF | TGCAGTGCTAGAGCAGGGAGATCCTACGAGCAGTACTTC
TRBJ2-3 | . | TRBD2 | TRBV6-5 | CASSHSGPRDTDTQYF | TGTGCCAGCAGTCATAGCGGGCCGCGGGACACAGATACGCAGTATTTT
TRBJ1-1 | few | TRBD1 | TRBV25-1 | CASSVRGLTEAFF | TGTGCCAGCAGTGTGAGGGGGCTCACTGAAGCTTTCTTT
TRBJ2-3 | . | . | TRBV12-3/TRBV12-4 | CASSFRATQYF | TGTGCCAGCAGTTTTCGTGCTACGCAGTATTTT
TRBJ2-1 | few | TRBD2 | TRBV6-5 | CASSYSSTSGANEQFF | TGTGCCAGCAGTTACTCTTCCACTAGCGGAGCCAATGAGCAGTTCTTC
TRBJ2-2 | . | . | TRBV5-1 | CASSPTEGLSGELFF | TGTGCCAGCAGCCCGACGGAGGGCCTCTCCGGGGAACTGTTTTTT
TRBJ1-6 | . | . | TRBV15 | CATSRATGRYNSPLHF | TGTGCCACCAGCAGAGCAACGGGGCGCTATAATTCACCCCTCCACTTT
TRBJ1-6 | . | . | TRBV10-3 | CAISESRFRTSPLHF | TGTGCCATCAGTGAGTCCCGGTTCCGGACTTCACCCCTCCACTTT
TRBJ1-2 | . | . | TRBV29-1 | CSVREQGGNYGYTF | TGCAGCGTCCGGGAACAGGGAGGTAACTATGGCTACACCTTC
TRBJ2-3 | . | . | TRBV24-1 | CATSDSGRDTDTQYF | TGTGCCACCAGTGATTCGGGACGGGACACAGATACGCAGTATTTT
TRBJ1-4 | medium-sized | . | TRBV11-2 | CASSLSSGEKLFF | TGTGCCAGCAGCTTATCCTCGGGGGAAAAACTGTTTTTT